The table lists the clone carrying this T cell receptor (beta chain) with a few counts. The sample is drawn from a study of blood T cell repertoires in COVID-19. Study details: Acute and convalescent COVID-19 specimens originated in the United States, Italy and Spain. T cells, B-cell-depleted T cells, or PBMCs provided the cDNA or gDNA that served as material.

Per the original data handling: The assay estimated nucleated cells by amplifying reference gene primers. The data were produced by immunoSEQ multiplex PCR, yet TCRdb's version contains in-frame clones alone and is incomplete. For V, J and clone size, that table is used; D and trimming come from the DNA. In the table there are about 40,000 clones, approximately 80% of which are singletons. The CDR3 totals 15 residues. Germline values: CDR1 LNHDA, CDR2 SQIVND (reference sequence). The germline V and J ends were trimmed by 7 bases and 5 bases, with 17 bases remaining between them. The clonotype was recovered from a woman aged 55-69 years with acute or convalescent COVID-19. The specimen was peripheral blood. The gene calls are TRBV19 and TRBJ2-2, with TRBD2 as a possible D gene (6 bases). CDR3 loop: CASKLRELGTGELFF. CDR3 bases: TGTGCCAGTAAATTACGGGAGCTGGGGACCGGGGAGCTGTTTTTT.